The rows below give T cell receptor beta chains drawn from one sample of a study of cytomegalovirus exposure and HLA in healthy donors. The protocol was immunoSEQ multiplex PCR, while the TCRdb copy is restricted to in-frame clones and leaves out a portion. Of under 350,000 clones detected, around 85% appear once; the ten largest clones hold 1%. Specimen: PBMCs. The receptors come from a woman younger than 35 in good health and CMV-seronegative. CDR3s include the opening cysteine and the closing phenylalanine or tryptophan. A D gene is named only where the DNA matches it firmly.

d_call | j_call | v_call | cdr3_aa
. | TRBJ1-2 | TRBV27 | CASSFQQTGTFNYGYTF
TRBD1 | TRBJ1-1 | TRBV27 | CASSYLPRDSAMNTEAFF
TRBD2 | TRBJ2-7 | TRBV19 | CASSSSGAYEQYF
TRBD1 | TRBJ2-7 | TRBV27 | CASSLAGQGVSYEQYF
. | TRBJ1-1 | TRBV30 | CAWSARGGVTMNTEAFF
TRBD1 | TRBJ1-1 | TRBV18 | CASSTLQGSTEAFF
TRBD1 | TRBJ2-7 | TRBV6-1 | CATLRQGPYEQYF
. | TRBJ2-7 | TRBV9 | CASSGLGGLEQYF
TRBD2 | TRBJ2-3 | TRBV6-5 | CASSYSSSGGPTQYF
TRBD1 | TRBJ2-7 | TRBV2 | CASSDGTVTYEQYF
. | TRBJ1-2 | TRBV19 | CASSPQGYGYTF
. | TRBJ2-1 | TRBV4-3 | CASSQVSVGEGAYNEQFF
TRBD2 | TRBJ2-1 | TRBV29-1 | CSVEGTSGSRNEQFF
. | TRBJ1-3 | TRBV30 | CAWSVSREHTIYF
TRBD1 | TRBJ1-1 | TRBV5-4 | CASSRQGNTEAFF
TRBD2 | TRBJ2-7 | TRBV7-6 | CASSSGLAATYEQYF
. | TRBJ2-1 | TRBV4-1 | CASSQSLNEQFF
TRBD1 | TRBJ1-1 | TRBV4-1 | CASSVYRGQNTEAFF
. | TRBJ1-5 | TRBV6-6 | CASSPDRKGNQPQHF
. | TRBJ2-6 | TRBV28 | CASSLSDGSSGANVLTF
TRBD1 | TRBJ1-2 | TRBV7-2 | CASSQQGAGGYTF
TRBD1 | TRBJ2-4 | TRBV6-5 | CASSYMGTGAKNIQYF
. | TRBJ1-5 | TRBV30 | CAWSVKRDNQPQHF
TRBD2 | TRBJ2-5 | TRBV5-1 | CASSLTRLAGVQETQYF
. | TRBJ1-6 | TRBV28 | CASSSTGENSPLHF
. | TRBJ2-1 | TRBV9 | CASSVEGHASSYNEQFF
. | TRBJ2-3 | TRBV13 | CASSLGRGNTDTQYF
. | TRBJ1-1 | TRBV9 | CASSGQLNTEAFF
. | TRBJ2-1 | TRBV19 | CASSPGGTTYNEQFF
. | TRBJ2-2 | TRBV28 | CASSAGPTGELFF
. | TRBJ1-2 | TRBV27 | CASSLTGSFNGYTF
. | TRBJ2-7 | TRBV29-1 | CSVEIASAYEQYF
TRBD1 | TRBJ1-2 | TRBV6-6 | CASSPRQGWYGYTF
. | TRBJ2-1 | TRBV5-6 | CASSRGSEQFF
TRBD1 | TRBJ2-2 | TRBV5-1 | CASSKRTGYTGELFF
. | TRBJ2-1 | TRBV30 | CAWSGSVQEQFF
TRBD1 | TRBJ2-5 | TRBV6-5 | CASSYGTDGKETQYF
. | TRBJ1-2 | TRBV5-4 | CASSLSGGAYGYTF
. | TRBJ1-1 | TRBV2 | CASSEVGSDTEAFF
. | TRBJ1-1 | TRBV2 | CARDFRGDLTEAFF